This T cell receptor beta chain is drawn from a study of cytomegalovirus exposure and HLA in healthy donors. With regard to this clone: What it binds is unknown.

60 Vbeta and 13 Jbeta primers were used in PCR. Here immunoSEQ multiplex PCR was the method, and the copy in TCRdb shows in-frame clones only, minus some. The table lists approximately 140,000 clones, roughly four fifths of them singletons. Study observations and caveats: The authors considered a cluster of highly shared sequence variants likely to be a sequencing artifact. The productive fraction for most TCR beta V segments was about 87% or about 30% in an earlier analysis. Only CMV serostatus was available as immune exposure information. According to the study, 160 or so TCR beta chains were cytomegalovirus-associated.

J was trimmed by 6 bases and V by 5 bases; bases with no gene match: 7. In germline, CDR1 is SNHLY, CDR2 FYNNEI. The CDR3 sequence is 13 residues long. Sequenced: PBMCs. The receptor was derived from a boy younger than 18 in good health and CMV-seronegative. J is TRBJ2-7 and V is TRBV2; 7 positions match TRBD1. CDR3 loop: CASSPHRGGEQYF. The CDR3 nucleotides read TGTGCCAGCAGTCCTCACAGGGGCGGCGAGCAGTACTTC.